These T cell receptor beta chains were read from a single sample in a study of CD8 T cells in Susac syndrome. TCRdb independently ran MiXCR on the immunoSEQ multiplex PCR reads; one entry per CDR3 protein. The profile shows more than 70,000 distinct CDR3 sequences, roughly nine tenths of them singletons. The sequenced sample was CD8+ T cells from PBMCs. Receptors originate from a human donor with multiple sclerosis. Both conserved end residues are part of each CDR3. Fields, in order: clone size, J gene, D gene, V gene, CDR3 protein, CDR3 DNA. A D gene is named only where the DNA matches it firmly. Only some rows state a clone size, as once, few, many or a class for expanded clones.

clone size: -
J gene: TRBJ2-1
D gene: -
V gene: TRBV14
CDR3 protein: CASSWTRPSDEQFF
CDR3 DNA: TGTGCCAGCAGTTGGACCCGCCCTTCGGATGAGCAGTTCTTC

clone size: -
J gene: TRBJ2-5
D gene: -
V gene: TRBV24-1
CDR3 protein: CATSDLDSQETQYF
CDR3 DNA: TGTGCCACCAGTGATTTGGACTCCCAAGAGACCCAGTACTTC

clone size: -
J gene: TRBJ2-3
D gene: -
V gene: TRBV27
CDR3 protein: CASSSVPGVTLGGTQYF
CDR3 DNA: TGTGCCAGCAGTTCGGTACCAGGAGTAACCCTGGGGGGTACGCAGTATTTT

clone size: -
J gene: TRBJ2-2
D gene: TRBD2
V gene: TRBV29-1
CDR3 protein: CSVEDLSGRNTGELFF
CDR3 DNA: TGCAGCGTTGAAGATCTTAGCGGGCGAAACACCGGGGAGCTGTTTTTT

clone size: few
J gene: TRBJ2-3
D gene: -
V gene: TRBV7-2
CDR3 protein: CASSWDGPDTQYF
CDR3 DNA: TGTGCCAGCAGCTGGGACGGGCCAGATACGCAGTATTTT

clone size: -
J gene: TRBJ1-1
D gene: -
V gene: TRBV6-1
CDR3 protein: CASSGRSTEAFF
CDR3 DNA: TGTGCCAGCAGTGGGAGGAGCACTGAAGCTTTCTTT

clone size: -
J gene: TRBJ1-4
D gene: -
V gene: TRBV13
CDR3 protein: CASTSAATNEKLFF
CDR3 DNA: TGTGCCAGCACCTCAGCAGCAACTAATGAAAAACTGTTTTTT

clone size: -
J gene: TRBJ1-2
D gene: TRBD1
V gene: TRBV12-3/TRBV12-4
CDR3 protein: CASSSGTGRTYGYTF
CDR3 DNA: TGTGCCAGCAGTTCCGGGACAGGGCGAACATATGGCTACACCTTC

clone size: once
J gene: TRBJ2-7
D gene: TRBD1
V gene: TRBV27
CDR3 protein: CASTAMRARQGPYEQYF
CDR3 DNA: TGTGCCAGCACCGCAATGCGAGCAAGACAGGGACCCTACGAGCAGTACTTC

clone size: -
J gene: TRBJ2-3
D gene: TRBD1
V gene: TRBV10-3
CDR3 protein: CAISGRDRDSTDTQYF
CDR3 DNA: TGTGCCATCAGCGGCAGGGACAGGGATAGCACAGATACGCAGTATTTT

clone size: -
J gene: TRBJ2-7
D gene: TRBD2
V gene: TRBV7-2
CDR3 protein: CASSSGLAGVEQYF
CDR3 DNA: TGTGCCAGCAGCTCGGGACTAGCGGGAGTAGAGCAGTACTTC

clone size: -
J gene: TRBJ2-1
D gene: -
V gene: TRBV19
CDR3 protein: CASSRGSGNEQFF
CDR3 DNA: TGTGCCAGTAGTCGGGGTAGCGGCAATGAGCAGTTCTTC

clone size: -
J gene: TRBJ2-1
D gene: TRBD2
V gene: TRBV4-3
CDR3 protein: CASSQGLAEVYNEQFF
CDR3 DNA: TGCGCCAGCAGCCAGGGACTAGCGGAGGTTTACAATGAGCAGTTCTTC

clone size: -
J gene: TRBJ1-1
D gene: -
V gene: TRBV4-3
CDR3 protein: CASSLGKGTEAFF
CDR3 DNA: TGCGCCAGCAGCCTGGGGAAAGGCACTGAAGCTTTCTTT

clone size: -
J gene: TRBJ2-7
D gene: -
V gene: TRBV30
CDR3 protein: CAWSVSPSTSYEQYF
CDR3 DNA: TGTGCCTGGAGTGTATCCCCTTCGACTTCCTACGAGCAGTACTTC

clone size: -
J gene: TRBJ2-6
D gene: -
V gene: TRBV27
CDR3 protein: CASIGAGSSGANVLTF
CDR3 DNA: TGTGCCAGCATCGGGGCAGGATCCTCTGGGGCCAACGTCCTGACTTTC

clone size: once
J gene: TRBJ2-5
D gene: -
V gene: TRBV28
CDR3 protein: CASTLFAASQETQYF
CDR3 DNA: TGTGCCAGCACCCTGTTTGCGGCCTCCCAAGAGACCCAGTACTTC

clone size: once
J gene: TRBJ1-1
D gene: -
V gene: TRBV7-2
CDR3 protein: CASSLGFRRGRMNTEAFF
CDR3 DNA: TGTGCCAGCAGCTTAGGGTTTAGGAGGGGACGGATGAACACTGAAGCTTTCTTT

clone size: -
J gene: TRBJ2-7
D gene: -
V gene: TRBV6-2/TRBV6-3
CDR3 protein: CASSYAYEQYF
CDR3 DNA: TGTGCCAGCAGTTACGCCTACGAGCAGTACTTC

clone size: -
J gene: TRBJ2-5
D gene: -
V gene: TRBV3-1
CDR3 protein: CASSQEDSFQETQYF
CDR3 DNA: TGTGCCAGCAGCCAAGAAGACAGCTTCCAAGAGACCCAGTACTTC

clone size: -
J gene: TRBJ2-2
D gene: -
V gene: TRBV19
CDR3 protein: CASIGPTNTGELFF
CDR3 DNA: TGTGCCAGTATAGGACCGACGAACACCGGGGAGCTGTTTTTT

clone size: -
J gene: TRBJ1-2
D gene: -
V gene: TRBV5-4
CDR3 protein: CASSLNRPAGGYTF
CDR3 DNA: TGTGCCAGCAGCTTGAATAGGCCGGCAGGTGGCTACACCTTC

clone size: -
J gene: TRBJ2-7
D gene: -
V gene: TRBV9
CDR3 protein: CASSRGTETYEQYF
CDR3 DNA: TGTGCCAGCAGCCGGGGGACAGAAACCTACGAGCAGTACTTC

clone size: -
J gene: TRBJ2-1
D gene: -
V gene: TRBV7-6
CDR3 protein: CASLGGTGPYNEQFF
CDR3 DNA: TGTGCCAGCCTGGGGGGGACAGGCCCCTACAATGAGCAGTTCTTC

clone size: -
J gene: TRBJ2-7
D gene: TRBD1
V gene: TRBV5-6
CDR3 protein: CASSLEGTGLYEQYF
CDR3 DNA: TGTGCCAGCAGCTTGGAAGGGACAGGTCTCTACGAGCAGTACTTC

clone size: -
J gene: TRBJ2-3
D gene: -
V gene: TRBV12-3/TRBV12-4
CDR3 protein: CAVTRTDTQYF
CDR3 DNA: TGTGCCGTGACTCGAACAGATACGCAGTATTTT

clone size: -
J gene: TRBJ2-1
D gene: TRBD1
V gene: TRBV9
CDR3 protein: CASSAHRTGLSDNEQFF
CDR3 DNA: TGTGCCAGCAGCGCCCACCGGACAGGGTTGTCCGACAATGAGCAGTTCTTC

clone size: -
J gene: TRBJ2-3
D gene: -
V gene: TRBV7-8
CDR3 protein: CASSLGAGAPDTQYF
CDR3 DNA: TGTGCCAGCAGCTTAGGGGCGGGGGCCCCAGATACGCAGTATTTT

clone size: -
J gene: TRBJ1-5
D gene: -
V gene: TRBV12-3/TRBV12-4
CDR3 protein: CASSPYDSNQPQHF
CDR3 DNA: TGTGCCAGCAGTCCGTACGACAGTAATCAGCCCCAGCATTTT

clone size: -
J gene: TRBJ2-1
D gene: TRBD2
V gene: TRBV20-1
CDR3 protein: CSAESGTSVNNEQFF
CDR3 DNA: TGCAGTGCAGAATCCGGGACTAGTGTCAACAATGAGCAGTTCTTC

clone size: -
J gene: TRBJ2-1
D gene: -
V gene: TRBV27
CDR3 protein: CASRSGVNEQFF
CDR3 DNA: TGTGCCAGCAGATCAGGGGTCAATGAGCAGTTCTTC

clone size: -
J gene: TRBJ2-1
D gene: -
V gene: TRBV12-3/TRBV12-4
CDR3 protein: CASSFGLQSYNEQFF
CDR3 DNA: TGTGCCAGCAGTTTTGGTCTCCAGTCCTACAATGAGCAGTTCTTC

clone size: -
J gene: TRBJ2-7
D gene: -
V gene: TRBV4-1
CDR3 protein: CASSRQRDTTYEQYF
CDR3 DNA: TGCGCCAGCAGCCGACAAAGGGACACCACCTACGAGCAGTACTTC

clone size: -
J gene: TRBJ1-6
D gene: -
V gene: TRBV10-2
CDR3 protein: CASRTDFSYNSPLHF
CDR3 DNA: TGCGCCAGCAGGACAGATTTCTCCTATAATTCACCCCTCCACTTT

clone size: -
J gene: TRBJ1-4
D gene: -
V gene: TRBV28
CDR3 protein: CASSLILPREKLFF
CDR3 DNA: TGTGCCAGCAGTTTAATCCTTCCTCGTGAAAAACTGTTTTTT

clone size: -
J gene: TRBJ2-7
D gene: -
V gene: TRBV13
CDR3 protein: CASSLGTGRIEQYF
CDR3 DNA: TGTGCCAGCAGCTTAGGGACGGGGAGAATCGAGCAGTACTTC

clone size: -
J gene: TRBJ1-1
D gene: -
V gene: TRBV7-2
CDR3 protein: CASSLLAYGLTEAFF
CDR3 DNA: TGTGCCAGCAGCTTATTGGCTTACGGACTAACTGAAGCTTTCTTT

clone size: once
J gene: TRBJ2-5
D gene: -
V gene: TRBV27
CDR3 protein: CASSLSVGVQETQYF
CDR3 DNA: TGTGCCAGCAGTTTATCGGTCGGCGTCCAAGAGACCCAGTACTTC

clone size: -
J gene: TRBJ2-3
D gene: -
V gene: TRBV28
CDR3 protein: CASSSLKDDTDTQYF
CDR3 DNA: TGTGCCAGCAGTTCCCTCAAGGACGACACAGATACGCAGTATTTT

clone size: -
J gene: TRBJ2-7
D gene: TRBD2
V gene: TRBV20-1
CDR3 protein: CSAIGLAGVDEQYF
CDR3 DNA: TGCAGTGCTATAGGACTAGCGGGAGTGGACGAGCAGTACTTC